A few counts support the clone carrying this T cell receptor beta chain. Germline CDR1 reads SGHVS; CDR2 reads FNYEAQ. V lost 4 bases and J lost 5; bases outside the gene matches: 6. CDR3 size: 15 residues. The authors' processing: Amplified reference gene primers provided the basis for estimating nucleated cell counts. Method: immunoSEQ multiplex PCR; TCRdb's copy keeps in-frame clones and lacks some. From that table come the V and J calls and clone size; the DNA was used to work out D and trimming. Altogether roughly 180,000 clones are present, about 82% being singletons, with the ten largest covering under 5.5%. This entry belongs to a study of blood T cell repertoires in COVID-19.

Sequenced: peripheral blood. This rearrangement joins TRBV7-6 to TRBJ2-1; 9 bases agree with TRBD2. This TCR derives from a woman under 40 with acute or convalescent COVID-19. The CDR3 bases are TGTGCCAGCAGCTGGCCTAGCGGGGCCCACAATGAGCAGTTCTTC. Its translation is CASSWPSGAHNEQFF.